Listed here is a single TCR beta chain. Its antigen is as yet unknown. This sample was taken from a study of T cells expressing NK-cell markers. On the study more broadly: The study sequenced eight donors, seven HCMV-seropositive and one seronegative.

General study results and limits: NKG2C+ dominant clonotypes from 6 or 7 donors made up about 1.0-8% of CD8+ T cells. A few of the donors also had these clonotypes leading their CD3+CD56-NKG2C+ fraction.

CDR1 and CDR2 from the germline V gene are SGHTA and FQGNSA. The CDR3 sequence is 14 residues long. The authors generated TCR beta cDNA through 5'RACE template switching with UMIs. Reprocessing the 5' RACE reads, TCRdb reports a single entry for every CDR3 protein and omits DNA. The sample includes roughly 420,000 distinct CDR3 sequences. Sequencing input: blood T cells: a sorted CD56 or NKG2C T cell subset, CD4+ or CD8+ T cells, or bulk PBMC T cells (not recorded which). The receptor was isolated from a woman aged 18 to 75 in good health. The chain joins TRBV7-2 to TRBJ1-3; without DNA, the TCRdb call of TRBD1 cannot be checked. CDR3: CASSSDMSRNTIYF.